The 30 T cell receptor beta chains below all came from one sample that was sequenced in a study of T cells in Graves' hyperthyroidism and ophthalmopathy. Authors of the study amplified TCR beta CDR3 regions from RNA transcripts. Using the HTBI primer set, a first-round RT-PCR was run on the TCR CDR3. TCRdb independently ran MiXCR on the multiplex PCR reads; one entry per CDR3 protein. The sample holds 250,000 to 300,000 distinct CDR3 sequences, roughly 14% seen once. Sequencing was performed on blood. The origin of the receptors is a woman between 35 and 50 years old with Graves' hyperthyroidism that later progressed to Graves' ophthalmopathy.

The rearrangement uses TRBV28 and TRBJ2-7; TRBD2 agrees at 9 bases. CDR1 and CDR2 (germline): MDHEN, SYDVKM. V lost 5 bases and J lost 5; bases outside the gene matches: 7. The CDR3 spans 14 residues. The CDR3 DNA reads TGTGCCAGCAGTATAGCGGGAGAACCCCACGAGCAGTACTTC. Protein: CASSIAGEPHEQYF.

The count of this clonotype is one. Germline is not matched at one junction end, which may reflect a read error. The genes are TRBV9 and TRBJ1-3; possibly TRBD1 for D (5 bases). Germline values: CDR1 SGDLS, CDR2 YYNGEE. The CDR3 runs to 15 residues. The CDR3 DNA is TGTGCCAGCAGCGGTCAGGACATCTTTGGAAACACCATATACTTT. Translation: CASSGQDIFGNTIYF.

This clonotype was seen repeatedly, ten times or more. The rearrangement joins TRBV6-1 to TRBJ2-1; TRBD2 matches 7 bases. Trimming took 3 bases from V and 10 from J; bases not matched to a gene: 12. The CDR3 contains 15 residues. The germline V gene encodes CDR1 MNHNS and CDR2 SASEGT. This chain's CDR3 is CASSELWGEGHEQFF. The CDR3 nucleotides read TGTGCCAGCAGTGAGTTATGGGGGGAGGGCCACGAGCAGTTCTTC.

This clonotype was counted ten times or more. V is TRBV6-1 and J is TRBJ2-7; perhaps TRBD2 as D (6 bases). CDR3 size: 14 residues. Between the trimmed V and J ends, which lost 8 bases and 5 bases, there was a span of 19 bases. Germline loops: CDR1 MNHNS, CDR2 SASEGT. The CDR3 here is CASGETRDNHEQYF. The CDR3 DNA follows: TGTGCCAGCGGGGAGACTAGAGATAACCACGAGCAGTACTTC.

This clonotype has ten or more counts. The chain recombines TRBV14 with TRBJ2-7, with 9 bases matching TRBD1. This CDR3 is built from 17 residues. The germline V gene has CDR1 SGHDN and CDR2 FVKESK. Germline trimming cut 1 base from V and 4 bases from J; bases unmatched to any gene: 11. CDR3 region: CASSQVCRDRVVYEQYF. CDR3 sequence (DNA): TGTGCCAGCAGCCAAGTTTGTCGGGACAGGGTTGTATACGAGCAGTACTTC.

This clonotype was recorded many times. This chain joins TRBV28 and TRBJ2-7; a possible D gene is TRBD2 (7 bases). Trimming stripped 3 bases from V and 0 bases from J, with 18 bases between. Germline loops: CDR1 MDHEN, CDR2 SYDVKM. The CDR3 sequence is 17 residues long. The CDR3, as DNA: TGTGCCAGCAGTTTGGAAGCGGGACAAAGCTTCTCCTACGAGCAGTACTTC. The encoded protein is CASSLEAGQSFSYEQYF.

This clonotype was found many times. This rearrangement joins TRBV12-3 or TRBV12-4 to TRBJ1-2; possible D gene TRBD1, 5 bases. There are 17 residues in the CDR3. Trimming stripped 4 bases from V and 4 bases from J, with 22 bases between. CDR3 coding DNA: TGTGCCAGCAGTTCCAAAGGAGGGGCCCTGAGCAGCTATGGCTACACCTTC. Amino acid sequence: CASSSKGGALSSYGYTF.

The sample holds a few counts of this clonotype. This chain links TRBV5-1 with TRBJ2-1; 9 nucleotides line up with TRBD2. In germline, CDR1 is SGHRS, CDR2 YFSETQ. The CDR3 has 17 residues. V trimming: 4 bases; J trimming: 0 bases; junction bases outside the gene matches: 8. The CDR3 DNA is TGCGCCAGCAGCCGGAAGCATAGCGGGAGCTCCTACAATGAGCAGTTCTTC. Amino acid sequence: CASSRKHSGSSYNEQFF.

This clonotype was counted between two and nine times. A much larger clone differs from this one at a single base, so this may be a read error. The CDR3 DNA follows: TGTGCCGGCGGGGGTGGGCAGGTGAACACTGAAGCTTTCTTT. The encoded protein is CAGGGGQVNTEAFF. The genes are TRBV2 and TRBJ1-1, with D possibly being TRBD1 (5 bases). The CDR3 is made up of 14 amino acids. Germline-derived CDR1 and CDR2 are SNHLY and FYNNEI. V shed 11 bases and J shed 0 bases, with 16 bases lying between them. The whole variable domain, filled in from reference TRBV2 and TRBJ1-1, reads EPEVTQTPSHQVTQMGQEVILRCVPISNHLYFYWYRQILGQKVEFLVSFYNNEISEKSEIFDDQFSVERPDGSNFTLKIRSTKLEDSAMYFCAGGGGQVNTEAFFGQGTRLTVV.

This clonotype was found many times. DNA for the CDR3: TGCGCCAGCTCGGGGACAGGGAAAAATGAAAAACTGTTTTTT. It codes for CASSGTGKNEKLFF. The rearrangement joins TRBV5-1 to TRBJ1-4; TRBD1 matches 9 bases. V was clipped by 7 bases and J by 5 bases; unmatched bases: 6. This CDR3 is 14 amino acids long. Germline lookup yields CDR1 SGHRS and CDR2 YFSETQ. The whole variable domain, filled in from reference TRBV5-1 and TRBJ1-4, reads KAGVTQTPRYLIKTRGQQVTLSCSPISGHRSVSWYQQTPGQGLQFLFEYFSETQRNKGNFPGRFSGRQFSNSRSEMNVSTLELGDSALYLCASSGTGKNEKLFFGSGTQLSVL.

In its sample, this clonotype was seen many times. The chain links TRBV5-1 to TRBJ2-3; no firm D call. The length of the CDR3 is 15 residues. Trimming shortened V by 10 bases and J by 0 bases, and 18 bases separated the two germline ends. Germline V lookup: CDR1 SGHRS, CDR2 YFSETQ. Here the CDR3 DNA reads TGCGCCTCAAGTCTTAACATCCTTAGCACAGATACGCAGTATTTT. Its protein is CASSLNILSTDTQYF. Using reference TRBV5-1 and TRBJ2-3 for the parts outside the CDR3, the full variable domain is KAGVTQTPRYLIKTRGQQVTLSCSPISGHRSVSWYQQTPGQGLQFLFEYFSETQRNKGNFPGRFSGRQFSNSRSEMNVSTLELGDSALYLCASSLNILSTDTQYFGPGTRLTVL.

The chain has TRBV7-3 and TRBJ1-2, with TRBD1 identical over 7 bases. The J segment lost 7 bases and the V segment lost 3 bases, leaving 5 bases of the junction unmatched. Germline lookup yields CDR1 SGHTA and CDR2 FQGTGA. CDR3 length: 13 amino acids. The DNA for the CDR3 is TGTGCCAGCAGCTTCGACAGGGCAGGTGGCTACACCTTC. It encodes CASSFDRAGGYTF.

Many counts were recorded for this clonotype. The chain is built from TRBV6-1 and TRBJ1-6; 7 nucleotides align to TRBD1. The CDR3 spans 14 residues. Germline V lookup: CDR1 MNHNS, CDR2 SASEGT. Germline trimming cut 9 bases from V and 8 bases from J; bases unmatched to any gene: 10. As DNA, the CDR3 is TGTGCCAGTCGTACCGGGACAGCTTATTCACCCCTCCACTTT. Protein: CASRTGTAYSPLHF.

There are many counts of this clonotype. This chain uses TRBV28 with TRBJ2-5; 9 positions agree with TRBD2. Germline CDR1 MDHEN, CDR2 SYDVKM. The junction had 5 bases not matched to a gene; V was cut back by 4 bases and J by 2 bases. The CDR3 covers 15 residues. The CDR3 loop is CASSSSGASQETQYF. DNA of the CDR3: TGTGCCAGCAGTTCTAGCGGGGCCTCTCAAGAGACCCAGTACTTC.

This clonotype showed up just a few times. The gene calls are TRBV5-1 and TRBJ2-7, with 7 bases aligning to TRBD1. The CDR3 sequence is 14 residues long. Losses at the gene ends were 3 bases for V and 3 bases for J; bases not matched to a gene: 6. In germline, CDR1 is SGHRS, CDR2 YFSETQ. The CDR3 spells CASSSGTEHYEQYF. CDR3 nucleotides: TGCGCCAGCAGCTCCGGGACAGAACACTACGAGCAGTACTTC.

This rearrangement joins TRBV7-9 to TRBJ2-1; D call uncertain. CDR1 is SEHNR, CDR2 FQNEAQ, per germline (reference sequence). This CDR3 region has 14 residues. V was cut by 5 bases and J by 1 base, with 9 bases left in between. CDR3 loop: CASSRDVSYNEQFF. The CDR3 coding sequence is TGTGCCAGCAGCCGTGACGTTTCCTACAATGAGCAGTTCTTC.

There are many counts of this clonotype. V gene TRBV20-1 combines with J gene TRBJ1-6; the D gene is possibly TRBD1 (6 bases). The CDR3 has 14 residues. Germline-derived CDR1 and CDR2 are DFQATT and SNEGSKA (reference sequence). V lost 3 bases and J 4 bases, leaving 10 bases between the germline ends. Here the CDR3 DNA reads TGCAGTGCTAGCTTCAGGGGTTATAATTCACCCCTCCACTTT. This encodes CSASFRGYNSPLHF.

The sample holds a few counts of this clonotype. The CDR3 nucleotides are TGCAGTGCTAGAGATAGATTTGGGTACGGCTACACCTTC. Translating gives CSARDRFGYGYTF. This chain links TRBV20-1 with TRBJ1-2; unclear D gene. V was shortened by 0 bases and J by 8 bases, with 13 bases between the two germline ends. CDR1 and CDR2 (germline): DFQATT, SNEGSKA (reference sequence). This CDR3 comprises 13 residues.

This chain uses TRBV7-8 with TRBJ2-5; D ambiguous. The V end lost 3 bases, the J end lost 4 bases, and 6 bases lay between the germline ends. The CDR3 contains 12 residues. Germline-derived CDR1 and CDR2 are SGHVS and FQNEAQ. CDR3 sequence reads: CASSFFLETQYF. In nucleotides, the CDR3 is TGTGCCAGCAGCTTTTTTTTAGAGACCCAGTACTTC.

This clonotype was counted ten times or more. The chain links TRBV20-1 to TRBJ2-2, with 7 bases fitting TRBD2. There are 15 residues in the CDR3. V gave up 3 bases and J gave up 4 bases; unmatched junction bases: 8. Germline V lookup: CDR1 DFQATT, CDR2 SNEGSKA (reference sequence). In DNA form, the CDR3 reads TGCAGTGCTAGTAGGCCTAGCGGTATCACCGGGGAGCTGTTTTTT. It specifies CSASRPSGITGELFF.

The rearrangement uses TRBV6-1 and TRBJ2-1; 12 bases agree with TRBD2. CDR1 and CDR2 (germline): MNHNS, SASEGT. This CDR3 comprises 16 residues. Unmatched junction bases numbered 4, after V lost 6 bases and J lost 1 base. Written as DNA, the CDR3 is TGTGCCAGCAGCCGACTAGCGGGAGATTCCTACAATGAGCAGTTCTTC. This translates into CASSRLAGDSYNEQFF.

This clonotype was counted at least ten times. This rearrangement joins TRBV7-2 to TRBJ1-1; 7 bases align to TRBD1. Germline trimming cut 4 bases from V and 4 bases from J; bases unmatched to any gene: 6. The CDR3 has 14 amino acids. Germline V gene sequence: CDR1 SGHTA, CDR2 FQGNSA. The CDR3 DNA sequence: TGTGCCAGCAGCTCACACTACAGGGGCACTGAAGCTTTCTTT. Encoded protein: CASSSHYRGTEAFF.

This clonotype was seen repeatedly, ten times or more. The CDR3: CASSTGQHPGYEQYF. As DNA, the CDR3 is TGTGCCAGCAGCACGGGACAGCACCCAGGATACGAGCAGTACTTC. V gene TRBV9 combines with J gene TRBJ2-7; 7 bases agree with TRBD1. V gave up 4 bases and J gave up 4 bases; unmatched junction bases: 11. Germline lookup yields CDR1 SGDLS and CDR2 YYNGEE. The CDR3 extends over 15 amino acids.

The chain carries TRBV19 and TRBJ1-1, with TRBD1 as a possible D gene (5 bases). Trimming removed 1 base at V and 0 bases at J, with 9 bases between. This CDR3 has 15 residues. CDR1 is LNHDA and CDR2 is SQIVND in the germline V gene (reference sequence). The CDR3 here is CASSIGGRMNTEAFF. CDR3 in DNA: TGTGCCAGTAGTATAGGGGGCAGGATGAACACTGAAGCTTTCTTT.

This clonotype was recorded at least ten times. The rearrangement links TRBV18 to TRBJ2-1, with D unresolved. This CDR3 is 13 amino acids long. Between the trimmed V and J ends, which lost 1 base and 7 bases, there was a span of 8 bases. Per germline, CDR1 KGHSH and CDR2 LQKENI. The CDR3 loop is CASSPRNGNEQFF. The CDR3, as DNA: TGTGCCAGCTCACCACGAAATGGGAATGAGCAGTTCTTC. Using reference TRBV18 and TRBJ2-1 for the parts outside the CDR3, the full variable domain is NAGVMQNPRHLVRRRGQEARLRCSPMKGHSHVYWYRQLPEEGLKFMVYLQKENIIDESGMPKERFSAEFPKEGPSILRIQQVVRGDSAAYFCASSPRNGNEQFFGPGTRLTVL.

The gene calls are TRBV15 and TRBJ2-1, with TRBD2 as a possible D gene (5 bases). V lost 3 bases to trimming and J lost 11 bases, with 14 bases between them. The CDR3 is made up of 13 amino acids. CDR1 is LNHNV and CDR2 is YYDKDF in the germline V gene (reference sequence). The CDR3 reads CATSRSASSKQFF. CDR3 nucleotides: TGTGCCACCAGCAGGTCAGCTAGCAGTAAGCAGTTCTTC.

This clonotype was seen repeatedly, ten times or more. V gene TRBV2 combines with J gene TRBJ1-1; D unresolved. CDR3 length equals 14 residues. CDR1 is SNHLY and CDR2 is FYNNEI in the germline V gene. V was trimmed by 7 bases and J by 1 base, leaving 13 bases between them. The CDR3 region is CASTAQLGNTEAFF. CDR3 bases: TGTGCCAGCACAGCTCAGTTGGGGAACACTGAAGCTTTCTTT.

This clonotype was counted at least ten times. The chain combines TRBV7-9 with TRBJ1-5; D ambiguous. This CDR3 comprises 19 residues. Germline lookup yields CDR1 SEHNR and CDR2 FQNEAQ (reference sequence). V dropped 1 base and J dropped 0 bases, with 19 bases sitting between them. For the CDR3, the DNA is TGTGCCAGCAGCTTAGTGCCCCCCGGCAGGAATTATAGCAATCAGCCCCAGCATTTT. Translation gives CASSLVPPGRNYSNQPQHF. The variable domain in full, completed from reference TRBV7-9 and TRBJ1-5, reads DTGVSQNPRHKITKRGQNVTFRCDPISEHNRLYWYRQTLGQGPEFLTYFQNEAQLEKSRLLSDRFSAERPKGSFSTLEIQRTEQGDSAMYLCASSLVPPGRNYSNQPQHFGDGTRLSIL.

This clonotype was observed at least ten times. V is TRBV5-5 and J is TRBJ1-4; D not certain. The V and J ends lost 5 bases and 8 bases respectively, with 19 bases between them. CDR3 size: 15 residues. Germline V gives CDR1 SGHKS, CDR2 YYEKEE (reference sequence). In DNA, the CDR3 is TGTGCCAGCAGTGTCGCTGCGGCGGTTCGAGAAAAACTGTTTTTT. It is translated as CASSVAAAVREKLFF.

In this sample, this clonotype turned up many times. The gene calls are TRBV7-8 and TRBJ2-7, with 12 bases fitting TRBD2. Trimming at V came to 5 bases and at J to 2 bases, leaving 4 bases not matched to a gene. The CDR3 totals 15 residues. The germline V gene has CDR1 SGHVS and CDR2 FQNEAQ. CDR3 region: CASSTSGRPTYEQYF. The CDR3 nucleotides read TGTGCCAGCAGCACTAGCGGGAGGCCGACCTACGAGCAGTACTTC.